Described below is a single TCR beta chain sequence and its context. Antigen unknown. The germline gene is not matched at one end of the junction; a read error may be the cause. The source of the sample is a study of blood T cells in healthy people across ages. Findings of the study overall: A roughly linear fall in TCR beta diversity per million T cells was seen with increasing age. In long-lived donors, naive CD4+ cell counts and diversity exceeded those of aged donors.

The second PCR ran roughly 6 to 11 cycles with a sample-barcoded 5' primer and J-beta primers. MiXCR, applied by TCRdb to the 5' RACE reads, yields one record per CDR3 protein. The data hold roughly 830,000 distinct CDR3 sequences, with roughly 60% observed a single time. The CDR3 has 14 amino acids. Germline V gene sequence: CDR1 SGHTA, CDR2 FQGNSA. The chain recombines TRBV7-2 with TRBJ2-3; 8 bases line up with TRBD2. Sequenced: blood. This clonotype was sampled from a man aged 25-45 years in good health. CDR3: CASSFTSGTGTQYF. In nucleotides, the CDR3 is TGTGCCAGCAGCTTCACTAGCGGCACAGGTACGCAGTATTTT. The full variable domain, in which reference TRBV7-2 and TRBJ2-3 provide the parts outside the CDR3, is GAGVSQSPSNKVTEKGKDVELRCDPISGHTALYWYRQSLGQGLEFLIYFQGNSAPDKSGLPSDRFSAERTGGSVSTLTIQRTQQEDSAVYLCASSFTSGTGTQYFGPGTRLTVL.